The T cell receptor beta chain described here comes from a study of response to subunit inactivated influenza vaccine. Study results and limitations: There was a suggestion from the authors that each seasonal influenza vaccination recruits few new T cells.

Germline CDR1 reads ENHRY; CDR2 reads SYGVKD. This CDR3 has 13 amino acids. V lost 7 bases to trimming and J lost 7 bases; unmatched junction nucleotides: 6. The table lists this clonotype with many counts. The antigen remains unidentified. TCRdb redid the calling of the RT-PCR reads with MiXCR, one entry per CDR3 protein. The sample yields 500,000 to 550,000 distinct CDR3 sequences, approximately 7.6% seen once. The receptor was derived from a man in his fifties or sixties who received an inactivated influenza vaccine. Sequences were derived from PBMCs from blood, sampled about 24 months after vaccination. V gene TRBV10-3 combines with J gene TRBJ2-1; 8 bases fit TRBD2. The CDR3 DNA follows: TGTGCCATCAAAGGGACTAGAGGTAATGAGCAGTTCTTC. Amino acids: CAIKGTRGNEQFF.